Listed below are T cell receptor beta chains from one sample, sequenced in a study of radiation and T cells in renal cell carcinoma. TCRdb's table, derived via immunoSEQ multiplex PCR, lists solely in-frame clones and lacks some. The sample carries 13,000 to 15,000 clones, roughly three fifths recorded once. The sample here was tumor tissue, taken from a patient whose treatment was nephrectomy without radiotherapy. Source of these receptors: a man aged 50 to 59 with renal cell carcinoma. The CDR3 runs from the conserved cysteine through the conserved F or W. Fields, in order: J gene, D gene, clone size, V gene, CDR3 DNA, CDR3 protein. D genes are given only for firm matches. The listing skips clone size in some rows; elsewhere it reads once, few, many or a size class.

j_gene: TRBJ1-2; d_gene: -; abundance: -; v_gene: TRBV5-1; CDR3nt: TGCGCCAGCAGCTTGAGTGGGGAGTATGGCTACACCTTC; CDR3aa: CASSLSGEYGYTF
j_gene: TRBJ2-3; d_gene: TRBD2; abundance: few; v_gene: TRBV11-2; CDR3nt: TGTGCCAGCAGCTCATGGACTAGCGGGGGCGTAGATACGCAGTATTTT; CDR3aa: CASSSWTSGGVDTQYF
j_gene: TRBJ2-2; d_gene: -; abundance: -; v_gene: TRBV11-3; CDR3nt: TGTGCCAGCAGCTTAAACGGTGGGGAGCTGTTTTTT; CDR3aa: CASSLNGGELFF
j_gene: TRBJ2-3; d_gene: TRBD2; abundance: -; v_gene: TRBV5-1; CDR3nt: TGCGCCAGCAGCTTTAGGAGGGGAGGGTTCGACACAGATACGCAGTATTTT; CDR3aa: CASSFRRGGFDTDTQYF
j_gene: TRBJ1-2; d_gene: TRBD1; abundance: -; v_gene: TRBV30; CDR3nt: TGTGCCTGGAGTCGGACAGGGGACTATGGCTACACCTTC; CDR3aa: CAWSRTGDYGYTF
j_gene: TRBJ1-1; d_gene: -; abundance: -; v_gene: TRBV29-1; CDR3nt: TGCAGCGTTGACCACACGGGCTATGAAGCTTTCTTT; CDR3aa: CSVDHTGYEAFF
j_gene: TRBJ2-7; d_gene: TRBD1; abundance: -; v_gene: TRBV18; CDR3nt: TGTGCCAGCTCAACCAACAGGGGGCTCAAGTACGAGCAGTACTTC; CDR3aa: CASSTNRGLKYEQYF
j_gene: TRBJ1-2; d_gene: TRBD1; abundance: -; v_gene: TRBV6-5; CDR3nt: TGTGCCAGCAGTCTGCAGGGGGGAGGTAACTATGGCTACACCTTC; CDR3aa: CASSLQGGGNYGYTF
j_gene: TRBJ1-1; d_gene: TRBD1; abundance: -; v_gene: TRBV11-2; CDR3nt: TGTGCCAGCAGCCCAAGTCCCGGGACAGAGCCCAACACTGAAGCTTTCTTT; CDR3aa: CASSPSPGTEPNTEAFF
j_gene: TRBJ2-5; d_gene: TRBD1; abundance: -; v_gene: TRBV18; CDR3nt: TGTGCCAGCTCGCCGTCGGACAGGGGCCGACAAGAGACCCAGTACTTC; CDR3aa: CASSPSDRGRQETQYF
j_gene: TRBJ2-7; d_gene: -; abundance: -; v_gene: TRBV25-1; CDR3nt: TGTGCCAGCAGTGAATGGGGGGTCTTTGGCGAGCAGTACTTC; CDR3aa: CASSEWGVFGEQYF
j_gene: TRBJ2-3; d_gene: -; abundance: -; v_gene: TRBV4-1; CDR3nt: TGCGCCAGCAGCTCCAGCGGGCGGGCGGATACGCAGTATTTT; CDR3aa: CASSSSGRADTQYF
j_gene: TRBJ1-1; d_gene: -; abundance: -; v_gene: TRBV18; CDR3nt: TGTGCCAGCTCACCAGCGCGGGGCACTGAAGCTTTCTTT; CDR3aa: CASSPARGTEAFF
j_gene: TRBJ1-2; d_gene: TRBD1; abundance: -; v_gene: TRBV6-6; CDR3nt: TGTGCCAGCAGGTCCACTACAGGGGCCTCGGGTTATGGCTACACCTTC; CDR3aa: CASRSTTGASGYGYTF
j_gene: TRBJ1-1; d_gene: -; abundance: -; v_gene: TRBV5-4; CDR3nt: TGTGCCAGCAGCTTCGGTGGCACTGAAGCTTTCTTT; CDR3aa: CASSFGGTEAFF
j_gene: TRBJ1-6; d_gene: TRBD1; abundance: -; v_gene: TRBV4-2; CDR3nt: TGTGCCAGCAGCCAGGAGGGGGTAAAACAGGGGAATAATTCACCCCTCCACTTT; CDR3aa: CASSQEGVKQGNNSPLHF
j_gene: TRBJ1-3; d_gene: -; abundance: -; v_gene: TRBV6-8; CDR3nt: TGTGCCAGCAGGGGGTCTGGAAACACCATATATTTT; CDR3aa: CASRGSGNTIYF
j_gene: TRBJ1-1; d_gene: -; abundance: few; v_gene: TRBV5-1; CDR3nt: TGCGCCAGCAGCTGGAGGGGGGTGGAAGCTTTCTTT; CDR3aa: CASSWRGVEAFF
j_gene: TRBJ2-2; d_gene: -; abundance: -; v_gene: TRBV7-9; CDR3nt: TGTGCCAGCAGCCGACCCCGTACCACCGGGGAGCTGTTTTTT; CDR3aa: CASSRPRTTGELFF
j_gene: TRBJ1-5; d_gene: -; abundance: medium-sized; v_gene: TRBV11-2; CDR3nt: TGTGCCAGCAGTCCTGACGGACCCAATCAGCCCCAGCATTTT; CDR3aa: CASSPDGPNQPQHF
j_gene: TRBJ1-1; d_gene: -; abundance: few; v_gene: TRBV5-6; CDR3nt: TGTGCCAGCAGCTTGAATCCGGGGGCAGGCACTGAAGCTTTCTTT; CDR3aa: CASSLNPGAGTEAFF
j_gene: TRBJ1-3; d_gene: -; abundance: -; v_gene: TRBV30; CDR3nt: TGTGCCTGGAGTCGAGGGGCCGTAGGAAACACCATATATTTT; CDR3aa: CAWSRGAVGNTIYF
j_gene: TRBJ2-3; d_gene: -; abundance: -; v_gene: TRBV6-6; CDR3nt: TGTGCCACCGCGGACTTCCGACGCACAGATACGCAGTATTTT; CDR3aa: CATADFRRTDTQYF
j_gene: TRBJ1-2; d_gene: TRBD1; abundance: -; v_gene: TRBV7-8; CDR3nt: TGTGCCAGCAGCTTAGCGTACCGGGACAGCTCATACTATGGCTACACCTTC; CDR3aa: CASSLAYRDSSYYGYTF
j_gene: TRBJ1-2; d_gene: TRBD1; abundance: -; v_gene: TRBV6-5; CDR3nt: TGTGCCAGCAGAGGGGACAGCGCCTATGGCTACACCTTC; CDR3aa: CASRGDSAYGYTF
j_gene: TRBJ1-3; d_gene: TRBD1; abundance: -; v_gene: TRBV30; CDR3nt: TGTGCCTGGACGGGTTTTCAGGGGGCGAGAAACACCATATATTTT; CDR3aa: CAWTGFQGARNTIYF
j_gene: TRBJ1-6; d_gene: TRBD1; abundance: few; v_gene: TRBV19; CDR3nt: TGTGCCAGTAGTTCGGGACAGGGCGGGAATTCACCCCTCCACTTT; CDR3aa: CASSSGQGGNSPLHF
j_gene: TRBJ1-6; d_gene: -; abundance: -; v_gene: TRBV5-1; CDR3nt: TGCGCCAGCAGCTTGTTATCAGGGCTTGGTTCACCCCTCCACTTT; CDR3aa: CASSLLSGLGSPLHF
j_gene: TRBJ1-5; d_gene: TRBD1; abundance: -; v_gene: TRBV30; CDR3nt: TGTGCCTGGAGTGGGGACAGGGTTAGCAATCAGCCCCAGCATTTT; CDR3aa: CAWSGDRVSNQPQHF
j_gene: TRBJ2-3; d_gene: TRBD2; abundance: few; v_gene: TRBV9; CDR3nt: TGTGCCAGCACCATTAGCGGGGGGCTGGATACGCAGTATTTT; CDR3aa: CASTISGGLDTQYF
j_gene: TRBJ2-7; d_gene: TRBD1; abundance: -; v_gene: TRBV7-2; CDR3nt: TGTGCCAGCAGCTTAGGGGCAGGGGGCATTTCCTCCCCCTACGAGCAGTACTTC; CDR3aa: CASSLGAGGISSPYEQYF
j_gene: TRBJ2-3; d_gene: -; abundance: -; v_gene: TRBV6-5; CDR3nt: TGTGCCAGCAGTTACTCTTGGGGGGGCACAGATACGCAGTATTTT; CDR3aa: CASSYSWGGTDTQYF
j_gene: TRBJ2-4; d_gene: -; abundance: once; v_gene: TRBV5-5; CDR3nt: TGTGCCAGCAGCTTCGGGGCCCCGGGGGCCAAAAACATTCAGTACTTC; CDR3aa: CASSFGAPGAKNIQYF
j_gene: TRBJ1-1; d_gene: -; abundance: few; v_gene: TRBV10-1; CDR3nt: TGCGCCAGCATCCCGGATAGGAACACTGAAGCTTTCTTT; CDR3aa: CASIPDRNTEAFF
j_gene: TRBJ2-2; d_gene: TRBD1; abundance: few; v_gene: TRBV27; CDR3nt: TGTGCCAGCAGTTTTGAGACAGGGGGCGCCGGGGAGCTGTTTTTT; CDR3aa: CASSFETGGAGELFF
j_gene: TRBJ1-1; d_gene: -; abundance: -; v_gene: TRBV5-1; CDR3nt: TGCGCCAGCAGCCTCGTTCCAAACACTGAAGCTTTCTTT; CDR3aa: CASSLVPNTEAFF
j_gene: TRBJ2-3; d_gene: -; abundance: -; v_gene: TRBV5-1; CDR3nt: TGCGCCAGCAGCTTGAGCGTGGTCACAGATACGCAGTATTTT; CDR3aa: CASSLSVVTDTQYF
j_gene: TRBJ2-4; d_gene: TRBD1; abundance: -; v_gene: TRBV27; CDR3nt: TGTGCCAGCAGTTTTGCGGGACAGGGTAACATTCAGTACTTC; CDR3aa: CASSFAGQGNIQYF
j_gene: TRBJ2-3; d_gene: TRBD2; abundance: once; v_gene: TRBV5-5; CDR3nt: TGTGCCAGCAGCGTCGCGGGGGGGCCCTCAACGCAGTATTTT; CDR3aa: CASSVAGGPSTQYF
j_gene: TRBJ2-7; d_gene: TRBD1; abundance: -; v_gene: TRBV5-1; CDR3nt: TGCGCCAGCAGCTTTTCCGGGACAGGGGGCTTTTACGAGCAGTACTTC; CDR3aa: CASSFSGTGGFYEQYF
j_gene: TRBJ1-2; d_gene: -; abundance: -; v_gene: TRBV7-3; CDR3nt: TGTGCCAGCAGCTTATGGGGCTATGGCTACACCTTC; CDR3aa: CASSLWGYGYTF
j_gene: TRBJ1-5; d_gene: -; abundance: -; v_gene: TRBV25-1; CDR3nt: TGTGCCAGCAGTGCGAAGGACAATCAGCCCCAGCATTTT; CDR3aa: CASSAKDNQPQHF
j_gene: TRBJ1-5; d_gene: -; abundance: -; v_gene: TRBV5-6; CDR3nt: TGTGCCAGCAGCTTGGGGACAGCTAATCAGCCCCAGCATTTT; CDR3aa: CASSLGTANQPQHF
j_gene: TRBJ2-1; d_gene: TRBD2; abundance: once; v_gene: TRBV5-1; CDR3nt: TGCGCCAGCAGTCCTCTTAAACAGCGGGGGGGCCCCAATGAGCAGTTCTTC; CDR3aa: CASSPLKQRGGPNEQFF